This T cell receptor (beta chain) stems from a study of PD-L1 blockade in urothelial cancer. Study summary: Samples came from 3 weeks, at the second dose, and 6 weeks into treatment.

Time point of the sample: peripheral blood 6 weeks after treatment start. The germline CDR1 and CDR2 sequences are MNHNS and SASEGT. Germline trimming cut 6 bases from V and 3 bases from J; bases unmatched to any gene: 2. This CDR3 contains 13 residues. Libraries were prepared by immunoSEQ multiplex PCR; TCRdb keeps only in-frame clonotypes and omits some of them. Counted here are fewer than 30,000 clones, around four fifths occurring once; the ten biggest clones make up 2.5% to 3%. The chain recombines TRBV6-1 with TRBJ1-2; TRBD1 matches 9 bases. The specimen was PBMCs, collected around atezolizumab (anti-PD-L1) treatment. The clonotype originates from a man between 65 and 85 years old with urothelial cancer. CDR3 residues: CASSRDRDYGYTF. The CDR3 nucleotides are TGTGCCAGCAGCCGGGACAGGGACTATGGCTACACCTTC.